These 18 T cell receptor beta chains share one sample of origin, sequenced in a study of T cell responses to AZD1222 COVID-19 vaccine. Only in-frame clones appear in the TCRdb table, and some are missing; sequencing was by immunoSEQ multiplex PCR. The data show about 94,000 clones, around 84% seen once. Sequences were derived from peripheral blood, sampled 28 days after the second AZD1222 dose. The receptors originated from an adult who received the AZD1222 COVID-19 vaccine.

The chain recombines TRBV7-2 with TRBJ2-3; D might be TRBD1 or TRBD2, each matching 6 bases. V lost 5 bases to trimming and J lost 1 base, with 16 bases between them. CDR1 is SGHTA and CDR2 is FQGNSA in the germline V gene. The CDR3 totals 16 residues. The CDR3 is CASSKNGGLGTDTQYF. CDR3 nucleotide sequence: TGTGCCAGCAGCAAAAATGGGGGGCTGGGCACAGATACGCAGTATTTT.

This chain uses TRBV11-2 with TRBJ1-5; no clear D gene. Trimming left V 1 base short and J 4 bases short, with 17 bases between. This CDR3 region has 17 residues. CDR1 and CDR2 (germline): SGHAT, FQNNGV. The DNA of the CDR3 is TGTGCCAGCAGCTTAGGTCCGTCCCGTGGTAAAAATCAGCCCCAGCATTTT. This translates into CASSLGPSRGKNQPQHF.

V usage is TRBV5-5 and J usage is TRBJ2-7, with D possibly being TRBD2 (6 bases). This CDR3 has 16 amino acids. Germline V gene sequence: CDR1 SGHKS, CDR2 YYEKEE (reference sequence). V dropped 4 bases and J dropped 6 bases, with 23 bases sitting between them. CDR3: CASSNHPYGGRGEQYF. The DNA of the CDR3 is TGTGCCAGCAGCAACCACCCCTACGGGGGTCGGGGCGAGCAGTACTTC.

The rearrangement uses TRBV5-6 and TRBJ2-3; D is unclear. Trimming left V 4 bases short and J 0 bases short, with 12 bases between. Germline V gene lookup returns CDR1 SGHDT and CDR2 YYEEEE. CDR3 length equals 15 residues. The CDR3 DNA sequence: TGTGCCAGCAGCCTGGACGGCATTAGCACAGATACGCAGTATTTT. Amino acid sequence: CASSLDGISTDTQYF.

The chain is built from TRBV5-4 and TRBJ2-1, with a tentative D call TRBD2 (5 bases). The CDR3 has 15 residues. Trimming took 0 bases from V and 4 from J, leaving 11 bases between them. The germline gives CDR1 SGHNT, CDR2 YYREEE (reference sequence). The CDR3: CASSLEGASYNEQFF. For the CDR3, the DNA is TGTGCCAGCAGCTTGGAGGGAGCATCTTACAATGAGCAGTTCTTC. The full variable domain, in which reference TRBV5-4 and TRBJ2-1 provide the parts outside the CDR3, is ETGVTQSPTHLIKTRGQQVTLRCSSQSGHNTVSWYQQALGQGPQFIFQYYREEENGRGNFPPRFSGLQFPNYSSELNVNALELDDSALYLCASSLEGASYNEQFFGPGTRLTVL.

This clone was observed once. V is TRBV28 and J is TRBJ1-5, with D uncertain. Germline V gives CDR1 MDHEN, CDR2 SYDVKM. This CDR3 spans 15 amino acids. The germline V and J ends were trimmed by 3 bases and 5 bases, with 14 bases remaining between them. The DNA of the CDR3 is TGTGCCAGCAGTTTGGGGTGGGGTTCCGATCAGCCCCAGCATTTT. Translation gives CASSLGWGSDQPQHF.

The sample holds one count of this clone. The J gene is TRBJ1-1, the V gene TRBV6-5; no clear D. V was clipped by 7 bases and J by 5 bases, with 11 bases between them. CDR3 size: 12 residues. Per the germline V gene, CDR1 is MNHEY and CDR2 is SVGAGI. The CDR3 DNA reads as TGTGCCAGCATGGTCGGTGGTACTGAAGCTTTCTTT. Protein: CASMVGGTEAFF.

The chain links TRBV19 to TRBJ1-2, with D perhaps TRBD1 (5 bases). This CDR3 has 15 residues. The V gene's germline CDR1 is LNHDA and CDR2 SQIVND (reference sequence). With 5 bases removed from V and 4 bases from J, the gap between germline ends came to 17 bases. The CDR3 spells CASSLTGGLGYGYTF. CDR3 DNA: TGTGCCAGTAGTTTGACTGGGGGTCTCGGCTATGGCTACACCTTC.

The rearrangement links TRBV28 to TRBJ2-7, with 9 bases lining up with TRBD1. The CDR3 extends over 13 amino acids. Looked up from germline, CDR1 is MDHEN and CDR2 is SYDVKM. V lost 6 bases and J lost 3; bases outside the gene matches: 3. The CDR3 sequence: CASRRTGVYEQYF. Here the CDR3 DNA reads TGTGCCAGCAGACGGACAGGGGTCTACGAGCAGTACTTC.

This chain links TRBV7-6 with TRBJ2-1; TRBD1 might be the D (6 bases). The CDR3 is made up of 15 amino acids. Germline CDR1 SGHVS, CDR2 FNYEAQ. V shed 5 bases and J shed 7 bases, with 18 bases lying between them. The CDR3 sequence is CASSVVAQGLNEQFF. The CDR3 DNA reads TGTGCCAGCAGCGTAGTAGCGCAGGGGTTGAATGAGCAGTTCTTC. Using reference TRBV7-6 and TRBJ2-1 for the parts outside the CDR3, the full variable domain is GAGVSQSPRYKVTKRGQDVALRCDPISGHVSLYWYRQALGQGPEFLTYFNYEAQQDKSGLPNDRFSAERPEGSISTLTIQRTEQRDSAMYRCASSVVAQGLNEQFFGPGTRLTVL.

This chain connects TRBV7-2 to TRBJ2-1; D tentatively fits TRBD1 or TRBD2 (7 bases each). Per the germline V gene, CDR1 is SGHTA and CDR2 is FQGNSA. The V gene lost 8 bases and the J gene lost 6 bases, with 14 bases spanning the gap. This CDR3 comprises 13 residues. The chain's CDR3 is CASSRGGFNEQFF. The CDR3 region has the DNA TGTGCCAGCTCCAGGGGGGGGTTCAATGAGCAGTTCTTC. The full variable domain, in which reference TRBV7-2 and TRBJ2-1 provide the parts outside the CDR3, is GAGVSQSPSNKVTEKGKDVELRCDPISGHTALYWYRQSLGQGLEFLIYFQGNSAPDKSGLPSDRFSAERTGGSVSTLTIQRTQQEDSAVYLCASSRGGFNEQFFGPGTRLTVL.

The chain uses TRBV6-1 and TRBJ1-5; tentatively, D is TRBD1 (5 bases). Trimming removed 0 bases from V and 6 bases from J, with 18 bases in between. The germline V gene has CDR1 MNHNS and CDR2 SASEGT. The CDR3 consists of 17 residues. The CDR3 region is CASSEALRLQGGQPQHF. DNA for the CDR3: TGTGCCAGCAGTGAAGCGCTTCGGCTGCAGGGCGGTCAGCCCCAGCATTTT.

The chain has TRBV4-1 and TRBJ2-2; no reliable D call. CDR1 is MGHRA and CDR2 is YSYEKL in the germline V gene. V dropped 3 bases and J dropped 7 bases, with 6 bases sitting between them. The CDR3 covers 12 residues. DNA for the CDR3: TGCGCCAGCAGCCATGTGGGCGGGGAGCTGTTTTTT. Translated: CASSHVGGELFF.

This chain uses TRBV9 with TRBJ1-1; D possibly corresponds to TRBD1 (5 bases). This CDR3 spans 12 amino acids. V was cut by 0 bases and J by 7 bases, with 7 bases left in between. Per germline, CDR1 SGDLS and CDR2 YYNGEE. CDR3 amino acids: CASSVVGGEAFF. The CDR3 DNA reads TGTGCCAGCAGCGTAGTCGGGGGTGAAGCTTTCTTT. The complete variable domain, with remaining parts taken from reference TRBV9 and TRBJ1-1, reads DSGVTQTPKHLITATGQRVTLRCSPRSGDLSVYWYQQSLDQGLQFLIQYYNGEERAKGNILERFSAQQFPDLHSELNLSSLELGDSALYFCASSVVGGEAFFGQGTRLTVV.

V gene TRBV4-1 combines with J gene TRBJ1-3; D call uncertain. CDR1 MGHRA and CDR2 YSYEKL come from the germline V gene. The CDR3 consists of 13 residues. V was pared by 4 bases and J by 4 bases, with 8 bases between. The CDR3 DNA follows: TGCGCCAGCAGCCGTATTTTGGGAAACACCATATATTTT. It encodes CASSRILGNTIYF.

Here the CDR3 DNA reads TGCAGCGTTGAATGGGGGGGTAGAAATGGCTACACCTTC. Its protein product is CSVEWGGRNGYTF. The J gene is TRBJ1-2, the V gene TRBV29-1, with a weak D call TRBD1 (5 bases). The germline CDR1 and CDR2 sequences are SQVTM and ANQGSEA. V was trimmed by 2 bases and J by 6 bases, leaving 13 bases between them. CDR3 length: 13 amino acids.

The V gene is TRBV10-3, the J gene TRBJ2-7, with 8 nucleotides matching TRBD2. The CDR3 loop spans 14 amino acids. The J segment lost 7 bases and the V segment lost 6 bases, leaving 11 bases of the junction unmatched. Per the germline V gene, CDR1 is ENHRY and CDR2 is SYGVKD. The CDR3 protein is CAISRRGGDEEQYF. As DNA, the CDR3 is TGTGCCATCAGCCGCCGGGGGGGAGATGAGGAGCAGTACTTC.

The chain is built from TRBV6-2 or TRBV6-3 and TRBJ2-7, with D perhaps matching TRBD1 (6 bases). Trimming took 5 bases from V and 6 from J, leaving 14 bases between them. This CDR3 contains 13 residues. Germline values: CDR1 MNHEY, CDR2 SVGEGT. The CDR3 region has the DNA TGTGCCAGCAGTCATACAGGGTCAGGCGAGCAGTACTTC. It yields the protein CASSHTGSGEQYF.